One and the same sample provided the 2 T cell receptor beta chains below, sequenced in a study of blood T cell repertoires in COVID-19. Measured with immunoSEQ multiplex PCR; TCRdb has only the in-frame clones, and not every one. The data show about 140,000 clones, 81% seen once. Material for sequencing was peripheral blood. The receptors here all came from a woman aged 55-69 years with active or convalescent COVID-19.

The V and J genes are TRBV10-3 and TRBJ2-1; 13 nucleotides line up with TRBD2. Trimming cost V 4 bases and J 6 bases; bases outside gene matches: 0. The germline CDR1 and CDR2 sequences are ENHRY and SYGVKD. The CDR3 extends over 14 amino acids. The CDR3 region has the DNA TGTGCCATCAGTGGGACTAGCGGGGGCAATGAGCAGTTCTTC. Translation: CAISGTSGGNEQFF.

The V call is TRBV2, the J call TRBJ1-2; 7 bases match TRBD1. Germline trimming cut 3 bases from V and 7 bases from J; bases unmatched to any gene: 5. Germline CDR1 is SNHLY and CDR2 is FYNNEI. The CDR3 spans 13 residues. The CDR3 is CASSETGMVGYTF. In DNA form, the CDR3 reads TGTGCCAGCAGTGAGACAGGGATGGTTGGCTACACCTTC.